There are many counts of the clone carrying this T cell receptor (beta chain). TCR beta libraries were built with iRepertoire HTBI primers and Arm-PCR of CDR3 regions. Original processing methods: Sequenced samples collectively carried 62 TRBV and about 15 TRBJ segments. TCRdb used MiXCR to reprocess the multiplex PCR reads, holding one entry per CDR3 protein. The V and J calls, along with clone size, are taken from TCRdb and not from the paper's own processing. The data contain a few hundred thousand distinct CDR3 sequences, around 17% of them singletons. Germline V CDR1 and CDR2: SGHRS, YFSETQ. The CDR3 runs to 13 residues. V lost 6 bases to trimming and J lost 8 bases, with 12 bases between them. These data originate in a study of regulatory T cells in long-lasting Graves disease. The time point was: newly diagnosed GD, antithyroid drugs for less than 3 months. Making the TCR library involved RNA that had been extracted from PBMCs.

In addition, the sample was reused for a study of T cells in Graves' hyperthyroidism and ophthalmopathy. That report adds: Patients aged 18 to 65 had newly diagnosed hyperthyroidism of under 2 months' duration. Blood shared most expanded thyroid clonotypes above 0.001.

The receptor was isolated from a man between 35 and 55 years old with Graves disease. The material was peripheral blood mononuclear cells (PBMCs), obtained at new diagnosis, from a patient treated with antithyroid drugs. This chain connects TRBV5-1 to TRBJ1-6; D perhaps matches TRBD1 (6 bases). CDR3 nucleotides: TGCGCCAGCACTCAGGGGAACGATTCACCCCTCCACTTT. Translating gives CASTQGNDSPLHF.